The rows below give T cell receptor beta chains drawn from one sample of a study of early T cells in non-severe SARS-CoV-2 infection. In TCRdb, the 5' RACE reads were re-called with MiXCR into one record per CDR3 protein. This sample yields tens of thousands of distinct CDR3 sequences, of which roughly 12% are seen a single time; approximately 1.1% belongs to the top ten. Specimen: whole blood. These receptors were obtained from an adult who was a healthcare worker with PCR-confirmed SARS-CoV-2 infection or an uninfected control (not recorded which). The CDR3 runs from the conserved cysteine through the conserved F or W. D genes are given only for firm matches. The listing skips clone size in some rows; elsewhere it reads once, few, many or a size class.

CDR3 length | clone size | J gene | V gene | D gene | CDR3 DNA | CDR3 protein
15 | NA | TRBJ2-1 | TRBV7-2 | NA | TGTGCCAGCAGCCACCCCCCACCCAGGGTAAATGAGCAGTTCTTC | CASSHPPPRVNEQFF
13 | NA | TRBJ1-1 | TRBV6-5 | NA | TGTGCCATCTCAAACGTTCCGAACACTGAAGCTTTCTTT | CAISNVPNTEAFF
16 | few | TRBJ2-2 | TRBV9 | NA | TGTGCCAGCAGCGCCTTTGTTGGGGCGTTCACCGGGGAGCTGTTTTTT | CASSAFVGAFTGELFF
14 | few | TRBJ1-2 | TRBV6-6 | NA | TGTGCCAGCAGTTACTCGAGCCCGGGCTATGGCTACACCTTC | CASSYSSPGYGYTF
13 | NA | TRBJ1-1 | TRBV20-1 | NA | TGCAGTGCTAGAAGACAGATGAACACTGAAGCTTTCTTT | CSARRQMNTEAFF
15 | NA | TRBJ1-4 | TRBV19 | TRBD1 | TGTGCCAGTAGTAGCTTGGGACAGGGTAATGAAAAACTGTTTTTT | CASSSLGQGNEKLFF
15 | many | TRBJ2-1 | TRBV11-3 | NA | TGTGCCAGCAGCCCTGACTACCGCTCCTACAATGAGCAGTTCTTC | CASSPDYRSYNEQFF
16 | few | TRBJ1-6 | TRBV30 | NA | TGTGCCTGGAGTATCGGACCGGGGAGCAATAATTCACCCCTCCACTTT | CAWSIGPGSNNSPLHF
13 | NA | TRBJ2-5 | TRBV19 | NA | TGTGCCAGTAGCCGGGGACTCCAAGAGACCCAGTACTTC | CASSRGLQETQYF
13 | NA | TRBJ2-2 | TRBV7-9 | NA | TGTGCCAGCCTAGGGAGGCACACCGGGGAGCTGTTTTTT | CASLGRHTGELFF
13 | few | TRBJ2-7 | TRBV7-9 | NA | TGTGCCAGCAGCTTAGGGTCAGAATACGAGCAGTACTTC | CASSLGSEYEQYF
15 | NA | TRBJ2-7 | TRBV5-1 | NA | TGCGCCAGCAGCCCCCGGGGCGGGACAATCTACGAGCAGTACTTC | CASSPRGGTIYEQYF
14 | NA | TRBJ1-5 | TRBV10-3 | NA | TGTGCCATCAGTAAACAGGGTAGCAATCAGCCCCAGCATTTT | CAISKQGSNQPQHF
18 | many | TRBJ2-5 | TRBV11-2 | TRBD2 | TGTGCCAGCAGTTTCGCCGGGACTAGCGGGCACCAGGGGGAGACCCAGTACTTC | CASSFAGTSGHQGETQYF
13 | many | TRBJ1-5 | TRBV7-2 | NA | TGTGCCAGCAGCTTACATATAGATCAGCCCCAGCATTTT | CASSLHIDQPQHF
15 | many | TRBJ2-7 | TRBV5-7 | NA | TGTGCCATATCCCAACTGGGACCGAAGACCTACGAGCAGTACTTC | CAISQLGPKTYEQYF
16 | few | TRBJ2-1 | TRBV30 | NA | TGTGCCTGGAGGGATACAGGGTCTTCATTTTACAATGAGCAGTTCTTC | CAWRDTGSSFYNEQFF
12 | many | TRBJ1-1 | TRBV20-1 | TRBD1 | TGCAGTGCTCAAACAGGGGACACTGAAGCTTTCTTT | CSAQTGDTEAFF
15 | NA | TRBJ2-7 | TRBV18 | NA | TGTGCCAGCTCTTACGGGACAACGGTTTCCTACGGGCAGTACTTC | CASSYGTTVSYGQYF
17 | NA | TRBJ2-3 | TRBV28 | TRBD2 | TGTGCCAGCAGTTTCTCAGCGGGGGGCCTCGGCACAGATACGCAGTATTTT | CASSFSAGGLGTDTQYF
15 | many | TRBJ1-5 | TRBV6-6 | TRBD1 | TGTGCCAGCAGTTGGACAGGGTCTGGCAATCAGCCCCAGCATTTT | CASSWTGSGNQPQHF
11 | few | TRBJ2-4 | TRBV28 | NA | TGTGCCAGCAGTTTCCGGGAGTTTTGGGACTTC | CASSFREFWDF
15 | many | TRBJ2-7 | TRBV20-1 | NA | TGCAGTGCTAGAGAGGGCTGGGCAGCTACCTACGAGCAGTACTTC | CSAREGWAATYEQYF
15 | NA | TRBJ2-2 | TRBV5-6 | NA | TGTGCCAGCAGCTTAGGACAGCCCCGGTCCGGGGAGCTGTTTTTT | CASSLGQPRSGELFF
12 | few | TRBJ1-1 | TRBV29-1 | TRBD1 | TGCAGCGTTTCCCAGGGGGCTAGTGAAGCTTTCTTT | CSVSQGASEAFF
12 | many | TRBJ2-1 | TRBV5-4 | NA | TGTGCCAGCAGTGGCTCCTACAATGAGCAGTTCTTC | CASSGSYNEQFF
16 | many | TRBJ2-2 | TRBV28 | TRBD1 | TGTGCCAGCAGTTTTCTAGGGGGCGGGAACACCGGGGAGCTGTTTTTT | CASSFLGGGNTGELFF
14 | NA | TRBJ2-7 | TRBV6-6 | NA | TGTGCCAGCAGTTACTCTCGGGGCTCCTACGAGCAGTACTTC | CASSYSRGSYEQYF
13 | NA | TRBJ1-5 | TRBV12-3/TRBV12-4 | NA | TGTGCCAGCGATGACAGTATCAATCAGCCCCAGCATTTT | CASDDSINQPQHF
14 | many | TRBJ1-1 | TRBV5-1 | NA | TGCGCCAGCAGCTTTGAGCCTATGAACACTGAAGCTTTCTTT | CASSFEPMNTEAFF
14 | many | TRBJ1-2 | TRBV27 | NA | TGTGCCAGCAGTTCGATGGGTGTTGGCTATGGCTACACCTTC | CASSSMGVGYGYTF
16 | few | TRBJ2-2 | TRBV9 | TRBD2 | TGTGCCAGCAGCCCTGGACTAGCTAGGAACACCGGGGAGCTGTTTTTT | CASSPGLARNTGELFF
17 | few | TRBJ2-3 | TRBV7-2 | TRBD1 | TGTGCCAGCAGCTCCTGGCATACAGGGGACGGCACAGATACGCAGTATTTT | CASSSWHTGDGTDTQYF
15 | NA | TRBJ2-6 | TRBV7-2 | NA | TGTGCCAGCAGCCTCCGTCTCGACGGGGCCAACGTCCTGACTTTC | CASSLRLDGANVLTF
17 | many | TRBJ2-1 | TRBV20-1 | TRBD2 | TGCAGTGCTAGTTTGCTAGCGGGAGTAACTTCCTACAATGAGCAGTTCTTC | CSASLLAGVTSYNEQFF
15 | few | TRBJ2-3 | TRBV7-6 | NA | TGTGCCAGCAGCTCCACCGTCCAACTCACAGATACGCAGTATTTT | CASSSTVQLTDTQYF
14 | few | TRBJ2-3 | TRBV29-1 | TRBD1 | TGCAGCGTTGGGGCGGCAGGGGGTACAGATACGCAGTATTTT | CSVGAAGGTDTQYF
15 | few | TRBJ2-7 | TRBV20-1 | TRBD2 | TGCAGTGCTAGTCAACTAGCGGGAGTAGTCTACGAGCAGTACTTC | CSASQLAGVVYEQYF
17 | many | TRBJ2-7 | TRBV25-1 | TRBD2 | TGTGCCAGCAGTGATATGACTAGCGGGAGTATGGAAAACGAGCAGTACTTC | CASSDMTSGSMENEQYF
16 | NA | TRBJ2-2 | TRBV27 | NA | TGTGCCAGCAGTTTATCGGACAGAACGAACACCGGGGAGCTGTTTTTT | CASSLSDRTNTGELFF
14 | few | TRBJ1-4 | TRBV20-1 | TRBD1 | TGCAGTGCTACGCTGACAGGGGGCGGGGAAAAACTGTTTTTT | CSATLTGGGEKLFF
15 | many | TRBJ2-2 | TRBV20-1 | TRBD1 | TGCAGTGCGAAGACAGGGGGCGAGGACACCGGGGAGCTGTTTTTT | CSAKTGGEDTGELFF
14 | NA | TRBJ1-3 | TRBV12-3/TRBV12-4 | NA | TGTGCCAGCAGTTTCCGACTGGGAGGAAACACCATATATTTT | CASSFRLGGNTIYF
15 | few | TRBJ1-4 | TRBV11-2 | TRBD1 | TGTGCCAGCAGTCCGAATACAGGGGAAAATGAAAAACTGTTTTTT | CASSPNTGENEKLFF
12 | many | TRBJ2-1 | TRBV7-2 | TRBD1 | TGTGCCAGCAGCCCCAAGGGACAGGCCCTCTTCTTC | CASSPKGQALFF
13 | many | TRBJ2-1 | TRBV7-6 | NA | TGTGCCAGCAGCTTGCTAGGGGACAATGAGCAGTTCTTC | CASSLLGDNEQFF
14 | few | TRBJ2-1 | TRBV7-2 | TRBD1 | TGTGCCAGCAGCTTAGTTTCAGGGGGCGGTGAGCAGTTCTTC | CASSLVSGGGEQFF
14 | many | TRBJ1-1 | TRBV5-1 | NA | TGCGCCAGCTCCACCAGCGGCTGGGGCACTGAAGCTTTCTTT | CASSTSGWGTEAFF
13 | NA | TRBJ2-7 | TRBV28 | TRBD1 | TGTGCCAGCAACAGACAGGGACGCCACGAGCAGTACTTC | CASNRQGRHEQYF
15 | few | TRBJ2-2 | TRBV5-1 | NA | TGCGCCAGCAGCTTGGCGGGGGCGAACACCGGGGAGCTGTTTTTT | CASSLAGANTGELFF
11 | many | TRBJ1-2 | TRBV7-9 | NA | TGTGCCAGCAGCCTAAACTATGGCTACACCTTC | CASSLNYGYTF
13 | few | TRBJ2-5 | TRBV28 | TRBD2 | TGTGCCAGTCTAAGCGGGAGGGGCGAGACCCAGTACTTC | CASLSGRGETQYF
14 | NA | TRBJ2-1 | TRBV6-2/TRBV6-3 | TRBD2 | TGTGCCAGCAGTTCGTGGCGGGAGTTGGATGAGCAGTTCTTC | CASSSWRELDEQFF
15 | NA | TRBJ1-2 | TRBV5-5 | NA | TGTGCCAGCAGCTCGGGATGGGACGGGGTCTATGGCTACACCTTC | CASSSGWDGVYGYTF
14 | NA | TRBJ2-7 | TRBV15 | TRBD2 | TGTGCCACCAGCAGGAACGGGAGGGTTGACGAGCAGTACTTC | CATSRNGRVDEQYF